The rows below give T cell receptor beta chains drawn from one sample of a study of blood T cell repertoires in COVID-19. The assay was immunoSEQ multiplex PCR, and TCRdb's table has in-frame clones only and misses some. The table has 150,000 to 250,000 clones, just under 85% seen once. Material: peripheral blood. The source is a human donor with acute or convalescent COVID-19. The donor label of this sample is uncertain. Each CDR3 is given with its conserved first and last residue. The D gene is left open where the match is weak. Only some rows state a clone size, as once, few, many or a class for expanded clones.

CDR3 DNA	CDR3 protein	D gene	J gene	clone size	V gene
TGTGCCAGCAGCCAGCGGACGATTGGCGAGCAGTACTTC	CASSQRTIGEQYF	-	TRBJ2-7	once	TRBV12-3/TRBV12-4
TGTGCCAGCAGCTTTTCTGGCAGGGGACTAACCGGGGAGCTGTTTTTT	CASSFSGRGLTGELFF	-	TRBJ2-2	-	TRBV7-2
TGTGCCAGCTTAAATGAGCAGTTCTTC	CASLNEQFF	-	TRBJ2-1	-	TRBV9
TGTGCCAGCAGCGTAGTGGGACAGGGCATGAACACTGAAGCTTTCTTT	CASSVVGQGMNTEAFF	TRBD1	TRBJ1-1	-	TRBV9
TGTGCCAGCAGCGCCGTGATAGCGGGGCCGGGGGAGCAGTACTTC	CASSAVIAGPGEQYF	TRBD2	TRBJ2-7	-	TRBV5-8
TGTGCCAGCAGTAACCGACAGGGGGCGAATCCCAATCAGCCCCAGCATTTT	CASSNRQGANPNQPQHF	TRBD1	TRBJ1-5	once	TRBV6-2/TRBV6-3
TGCAGCGTGATGACTAGCGGGAGGAATGAGCAGTTCTTC	CSVMTSGRNEQFF	TRBD2	TRBJ2-1	once	TRBV29-1
TGTGCCAGCAGTTTTTCAGGGCGGTTTTTTAACACTGAAGCTTTCTTT	CASSFSGRFFNTEAFF	-	TRBJ1-1	-	TRBV28
TGTGCCAGCAGCTTAGACAGCGGGAGCTTTAATGAGCAGTTCTTC	CASSLDSGSFNEQFF	TRBD2	TRBJ2-1	-	TRBV7-3
TGCGCCAGCAGCCCGGGCGGGGGGACAGGGAATGAAAAACTGTTTTTT	CASSPGGGTGNEKLFF	TRBD1	TRBJ1-4	-	TRBV5-1
TGTGCCAGCAGCCTGCGGCTGGCTAACTACGAGCAGTACTTC	CASSLRLANYEQYF	-	TRBJ2-7	once	TRBV7-8
TGCGCCAGCAGCTTTGGGGGCTCGGACATTCAGTACTTC	CASSFGGSDIQYF	-	TRBJ2-4	-	TRBV5-1
TGTGCCAGTAGTAGGTCTAGCGGGAGGGGACACAATGAGCAGTTCTTC	CASSRSSGRGHNEQFF	TRBD2	TRBJ2-1	-	TRBV19
TGTGCCAGCAGCTTGGCCGTCGGGGGTGACTATGGCTACACCTTC	CASSLAVGGDYGYTF	-	TRBJ1-2	-	TRBV7-8
TGTGCCAGCAGCTTAGATGTGAGAGCAACTAATGAAAAACTGTTTTTT	CASSLDVRATNEKLFF	-	TRBJ1-4	-	TRBV11-3
TGTGCCAGCAACTTAGGGGCTAGCGGGAGCATCGGCTCCTACAATGAGCAGTTCTTC	CASNLGASGSIGSYNEQFF	TRBD2	TRBJ2-1	-	TRBV9